The next 10 T cell receptor beta chains were all read from a single sample in a study of blood T cell repertoires in COVID-19. The method was immunoSEQ multiplex PCR; TCRdb's version includes in-frame clones alone and lacks a portion of them. The table has 240,000 or so clones, roughly 82% seen once. The sequenced material came from PBMCs or T cells enriched from blood (not recorded which). Receptor source: a woman aged 50 to 60 who had recovered from COVID-19.

The chain is built from TRBV5-1 and TRBJ2-2; D perhaps matches TRBD1 (5 bases). Deletions cut 2 bases from V and 6 bases from J, with 14 bases between. Germline CDR1 is SGHRS and CDR2 is YFSETQ. There are 15 residues in the CDR3. CDR3 loop: CASSFYDRDAGELFF. DNA for the CDR3: TGCGCCAGCAGCTTCTACGACAGAGACGCCGGGGAGCTGTTTTTT. Looking up the rest from reference TRBV5-1 and TRBJ2-2 gives the full variable domain: KAGVTQTPRYLIKTRGQQVTLSCSPISGHRSVSWYQQTPGQGLQFLFEYFSETQRNKGNFPGRFSGRQFSNSRSEMNVSTLELGDSALYLCASSFYDRDAGELFFGEGSRLTVL.

The CDR3 here is CASSIVKSRGYSQPQHF. DNA of the CDR3: TGTGCCAGTAGTATAGTTAAGTCGAGGGGGTATAGCCAGCCCCAGCATTTT. The V call is TRBV19, the J call TRBJ1-5; weak D call: TRBD1 (6 bases). The ends were cut back, 1 base at V and 7 bases at J, with 20 bases in the middle. This CDR3 is 17 amino acids long. The germline gives CDR1 LNHDA, CDR2 SQIVND (reference sequence).

This clone occurred once. This chain uses TRBV20-1 with TRBJ1-2; D possibly corresponds to TRBD1 (6 bases). This CDR3 spans 11 amino acids. V gave up 6 bases and J gave up 9 bases, with 14 bases separating them. CDR1 is DFQATT and CDR2 is SNEGSKA in the germline V gene (reference sequence). The CDR3 protein is CSARSGARYTF. CDR3 bases: TGCAGTGCCCGCTCAGGGGCGCGCTACACCTTC.

In this sample, this clone turned up once. The chain has TRBV29-1 and TRBJ2-1, with TRBD2 matching over 14 bases. Germline V gives CDR1 SQVTM, CDR2 ANQGSEA. The CDR3 is 15 amino acids. The J segment lost 5 bases and the V segment lost 7 bases, leaving 7 bases of the junction unmatched. In nucleotides, the CDR3 is TGCAGCGCCTACCCGGGACTAGCGGGGGACAATGAGCAGTTCTTC. It translates to CSAYPGLAGDNEQFF.

The CDR3 loop is CASSPRQGRGNGELFF. The CDR3 DNA sequence: TGTGCCAGCAGCCCCCGACAGGGAAGGGGTAACGGGGAGCTGTTTTTT. The V call is TRBV11-3, the J call TRBJ2-2; TRBD1 matches 7 bases. V dropped 5 bases and J dropped 7; count of bases not matched to a gene: 13. Per germline, CDR1 SGHNT and CDR2 YENEEA. This CDR3 is built from 16 residues.

The J gene is TRBJ2-1, the V gene TRBV9; 8 bases align to TRBD2. The CDR3 contains 15 residues. The V gene end was trimmed by 5 bases and the J gene end by 0 bases; junction bases not matched to a gene: 4. CDR1 is SGDLS and CDR2 is YYNGEE in the germline V gene. The CDR3 sequence is CASRKAGASYNEQFF. CDR3 coding DNA: TGTGCCAGCAGGAAAGCGGGAGCCTCCTACAATGAGCAGTTCTTC.

The chain employs TRBV4-3 and TRBJ1-5, with D hard to call. CDR3 length equals 15 residues. CDR1 is LGHNA and CDR2 is YSLEER in the germline V gene. V was shortened by 2 bases and J by 3 bases, with 11 bases between the two germline ends. CDR3 sequence: CASSQKRGYNQPQHF. CDR3 DNA: TGCGCCAGCAGCCAAAAAAGAGGCTACAATCAGCCCCAGCATTTT.

The rearrangement uses TRBV20-1 and TRBJ2-1, with a weak D call TRBD2 (8 bases). V was trimmed by 3 bases and J by 9 bases, leaving 24 bases between them. The CDR3 consists of 16 residues. Looked up from germline, CDR1 is DFQATT and CDR2 is SNEGSKA (reference sequence). CDR3 residues: CSASSIGDSREGEQFF. The CDR3 nucleotides read TGCAGTGCTAGTTCAATTGGGGACAGCCGGGAGGGTGAGCAGTTCTTC.

The chain uses TRBV7-9 and TRBJ2-3, with 11 bases lining up with TRBD2. This CDR3 is built from 16 residues. Per the germline V gene, CDR1 is SEHNR and CDR2 is FQNEAQ (reference sequence). V shed 5 bases and J 3 bases; nucleotides not matched to a gene: 7. This CDR3 reads CASSPTSGTSTDTQYF. CDR3 DNA: TGTGCCAGCAGCCCGACTAGCGGGACGTCTACAGATACGCAGTATTTT. Complete variable domain (other parts from reference TRBV7-9 and TRBJ2-3): DTGVSQNPRHKITKRGQNVTFRCDPISEHNRLYWYRQTLGQGPEFLTYFQNEAQLEKSRLLSDRFSAERPKGSFSTLEIQRTEQGDSAMYLCASSPTSGTSTDTQYFGPGTRLTVL.

This clone was observed once. This chain uses TRBV7-2 with TRBJ1-2; 9 bases are shared with TRBD1. CDR3 length: 14 residues. The germline V gene encodes CDR1 SGHTA and CDR2 FQGNSA. J lost 8 bases, V lost 5 bases, and 9 bases had no gene match. The CDR3 region has the DNA TGTGCCAGCAGCACCGCGGGGACAGGGTTGGGCTACACCTTC. This sequence encodes CASSTAGTGLGYTF. Supplemented by reference TRBV7-2 and TRBJ1-2, the full variable domain reads GAGVSQSPSNKVTEKGKDVELRCDPISGHTALYWYRQSLGQGLEFLIYFQGNSAPDKSGLPSDRFSAERTGGSVSTLTIQRTQQEDSAVYLCASSTAGTGLGYTFGSGTRLTVV.